A selection of T cell receptor beta chains follows, all from one sample in a study of human T cells and chemical hapten exposure. TCRdb passed the RACE reads through MiXCR, listing each CDR3 protein once. The sample lists under 200,000 distinct CDR3 sequences, about a quarter occurring once. Sequencing used whole blood, obtained in connection with sensitization to the hapten diphenylcyclopropenone (DPC). The receptors were sampled from a woman aged 18-35 years with alopecia areata. Some clones in this sample may be carry-over from other donors' samples. Both conserved end residues are part of each CDR3. The D gene is left open where the match is weak. Clone size is shown for a subset of rows, as once, few, many or a class of expanded clone.

j_call,clone_size,d_call,v_call,cdr3_nt,cdr3_aa
TRBJ2-7,-,-,TRBV4-1,TGCGCCAGCAGCCAGGGGTTCACCTACGAGCAGTACTTC,CASSQGFTYEQYF
TRBJ2-3,-,-,TRBV20-1,TGCAGTGCAGCTAAAGATACTAGCACAGATACGCAGTATTTT,CSAAKDTSTDTQYF
TRBJ2-7,few,-,TRBV20-1,TGCAGTGCTAGAGATCACGGGGGGCACGAGCAGTACTTC,CSARDHGGHEQYF
TRBJ1-5,-,-,TRBV5-8,TGTGCCAGCACCCCGGGCCCGGGGCGCGGGGTTCAGCCCCAGCATTTT,CASTPGPGRGVQPQHF
TRBJ2-3,-,-,TRBV6-2/TRBV6-3,TGTGCCAGCAGTTACGCCCCATCCACAGATACGCAGTATTTT,CASSYAPSTDTQYF
TRBJ1-4,once,-,TRBV18,TGTGCCAGCTCACCTTCCGGGACGCCAGGGGAAAAACTGTTTTTT,CASSPSGTPGEKLFF
TRBJ2-2,-,-,TRBV7-9,TGTGCCCACGACACCGGGGAGCTGTTTTTT,CAHDTGELFF
TRBJ1-1,-,-,TRBV7-9,TGTGCCAGCAGCTCAGCGGGGGCGCGTGACACTGAAGCTTTCTTT,CASSSAGARDTEAFF
TRBJ2-5,-,-,TRBV5-6,TGTGCCAGTGCAGGCGGGCTGGAAGAGACCCAGTACTTC,CASAGGLEETQYF
TRBJ1-1,-,-,TRBV29-1,TGCAGCGTGGCTATGAACACTGAAGCTTTCTTT,CSVAMNTEAFF
TRBJ2-1,once,-,TRBV6-1,TGTACCAGCAGCCCAAAGCCCAATGAGCAGTTCTTC,CTSSPKPNEQFF
TRBJ2-7,few,-,TRBV5-1,TGCGCCAGCAGCCCCGGGGCCTTCTACGAGCAGTACTTC,CASSPGAFYEQYF
TRBJ2-7,few,-,TRBV4-1,TGCGCCAGCAGCCAAGAAGGCCGAATGGCATTC,CASSQEGRMAF
TRBJ2-7,few,TRBD2,TRBV9,TGTGCCAGCAGCCAGGGACTAGGAACCTACGAGCAGTACTTC,CASSQGLGTYEQYF
TRBJ1-5,few,-,TRBV28,TGTGCCAGCAGTTTATTGAGAGACAGATATCAACCCCAGCATTTT,CASSLLRDRYQPQHF
TRBJ2-7,few,-,TRBV9,TGTGCCAGCAGCGTAGCGGGGGTTTACGAGCAGTACTTC,CASSVAGVYEQYF